This passage covers 26 T cell receptor beta chains from one sample sequenced in a study of T cell responses to AZD1222 COVID-19 vaccine. The method was immunoSEQ multiplex PCR; TCRdb's version includes in-frame clones alone and lacks a portion of them. The data show some 130,000 clones, 70% to 90% seen once. The sample consisted of peripheral blood, taken on day 0 of AZD1222 vaccination. The receptors here all came from an adult in good health.

This chain joins TRBV7-9 and TRBJ2-6; D gene uncertain. The CDR3 sequence is 13 residues long. Trimming left V 5 bases short and J 12 bases short, with 14 bases between. Germline V lookup: CDR1 SEHNR, CDR2 FQNEAQ (reference sequence). This chain's CDR3 is CASSEGAPPVLTF. In DNA, the CDR3 is TGTGCCAGCAGCGAAGGTGCCCCCCCCGTCCTGACTTTC. Supplemented by reference TRBV7-9 and TRBJ2-6, the full variable domain reads DTGVSQNPRHKITKRGQNVTFRCDPISEHNRLYWYRQTLGQGPEFLTYFQNEAQLEKSRLLSDRFSAERPKGSFSTLEIQRTEQGDSAMYLCASSEGAPPVLTFGAGSRLTVL.

This clone occurred once. Other DNA sequences of this sample code for an identical CDR3. The chain uses TRBV9 and TRBJ1-5; 9 nucleotides agree with TRBD1. The junction had 2 bases not matched to a gene; V was cut back by 0 bases and J by 7 bases. CDR3 length equals 14 residues. Per the germline V gene, CDR1 is SGDLS and CDR2 is YYNGEE. In DNA, the CDR3 is TGTGCCAGCAGCGTAGGACAGGGGGACCAGCCCCAGCATTTT. Its translation is CASSVGQGDQPQHF. The full variable domain, completed using reference TRBV9 and TRBJ1-5, is DSGVTQTPKHLITATGQRVTLRCSPRSGDLSVYWYQQSLDQGLQFLIQYYNGEERAKGNILERFSAQQFPDLHSELNLSSLELGDSALYFCASSVGQGDQPQHFGDGTRLSIL.

The rearrangement joins TRBV2 to TRBJ2-6; 7 bases align to TRBD1. J lost 1 base, V lost 8 bases, and 14 bases had no gene match. The CDR3 loop spans 18 amino acids. Germline CDR1 and CDR2: SNHLY and FYNNEI. The CDR3 DNA reads as TGTGCCAGCGGGCCGCCGGGACAGCCTCCTTCTGGGGCCAACGTCCTGACTTTC. It translates to CASGPPGQPPSGANVLTF.

The chain is built from TRBV9 and TRBJ2-1; possible D gene TRBD2, 6 bases. The CDR3 length is 14 residues. Germline V gives CDR1 SGDLS, CDR2 YYNGEE. V shed 3 bases and J shed 6 bases, with 13 bases lying between them. CDR3 sequence: CASSARLGLNEQFF. The CDR3 DNA is TGTGCCAGCAGCGCCCGACTAGGTCTCAATGAGCAGTTCTTC. The full variable domain, its missing parts supplied by reference TRBV9 and TRBJ2-1, is DSGVTQTPKHLITATGQRVTLRCSPRSGDLSVYWYQQSLDQGLQFLIQYYNGEERAKGNILERFSAQQFPDLHSELNLSSLELGDSALYFCASSARLGLNEQFFGPGTRLTVL.

The rearrangement links TRBV19 to TRBJ1-4, with D perhaps matching TRBD1 (5 bases). Germline assignment: CDR1 LNHDA and CDR2 SQIVND (reference sequence). This CDR3 has 15 amino acids. Trimming removed 6 bases at V and 7 bases at J, with 18 bases between. CDR3 in amino acids: CASSLNVGLSEKLFF. CDR3 DNA: TGTGCCAGTAGCCTCAACGTGGGACTTAGTGAAAAACTGTTTTTT.

The sample holds one count of this clone. V and J are TRBV5-1 and TRBJ1-2; 7 positions agree with TRBD1. Germline-derived CDR1 and CDR2 are SGHRS and YFSETQ. The CDR3 consists of 19 residues. Losses at the gene ends were 4 bases for V and 3 bases for J; bases not matched to a gene: 21. The CDR3 DNA follows: TGCGCCAGCAGCGTCCAGAAATCCGGGACAGTCCCACATTACTATGGCTACACCTTC. Translating gives CASSVQKSGTVPHYYGYTF.

In nucleotides, the CDR3 is TGTGCCAGCAGCCCAGGGTATCCGCCCCAGCATTTT. This gives the protein CASSPGYPPQHF. The chain has TRBV6-2 or TRBV6-3 and TRBJ1-5, with TRBD1 as a possible D gene (5 bases). Trimming removed 6 bases at V and 9 bases at J, with 12 bases between. The CDR3 is 12 residues long. Looked up from germline, CDR1 is MNHEY and CDR2 is SVGEGT.

The genes are TRBV5-6 and TRBJ1-1, with TRBD1 as a possible D gene (5 bases). The length of the CDR3 is 11 residues. CDR1 is SGHDT and CDR2 is YYEEEE in the germline V gene. Trimming pared 7 bases from V and 7 bases from J, leaving 11 bases between. In DNA, the CDR3 is TGTGCCAGCGGGTACAGGTATGAAGCTTTCTTT. Translating gives CASGYRYEAFF.

The rearrangement joins TRBV30 to TRBJ1-5, with a tentative D call TRBD1 (6 bases). The CDR3 has 13 residues. With 5 bases removed from V and 5 bases from J, the gap between germline ends came to 13 bases. Germline V gene sequence: CDR1 GTSNPN, CDR2 SVGIG (reference sequence). The CDR3 nucleotides read TGTGCCTGGGGGAGGGGGGCTGATCAGCCCCAGCATTTT. Its protein is CAWGRGADQPQHF.

The CDR3 here is CATSDALGGGSGANVLTF. The CDR3 DNA sequence: TGTGCCACCAGTGATGCCTTAGGCGGGGGGTCTGGGGCCAACGTCCTGACTTTC. This chain joins TRBV24-1 and TRBJ2-6; TRBD2 aligns across 8 bases. In germline, CDR1 is KGHDR, CDR2 SFDVKD. The CDR3 spans 18 residues. The J segment lost 1 base and the V segment lost 3 bases, leaving 7 bases of the junction unmatched.

The V and J genes are TRBV30 and TRBJ1-6; D possibly corresponds to TRBD1 (6 bases). Looked up from germline, CDR1 is GTSNPN and CDR2 is SVGIG (reference sequence). The V end was cut by 2 bases, the J end by 9 bases, with 17 bases between. This CDR3 has 15 residues. CDR3 protein: CAWSYPRGGRSPLHF. For the CDR3, the DNA is TGTGCCTGGAGTTACCCGAGGGGGGGGCGTTCACCCCTCCACTTT.

The rearrangement links TRBV7-6 to TRBJ2-5; D gene uncertain. V was shortened by 5 bases and J by 4 bases, with 5 bases between the two germline ends. The CDR3 covers 11 residues. CDR1 and CDR2 (germline): SGHVS, FNYEAQ. The CDR3 nucleotides read TGTGCCAGCAGCCCGGGAGAGACCCAGTACTTC. It codes for CASSPGETQYF. Full variable domain (remainder filled in from reference TRBV7-6 and TRBJ2-5): GAGVSQSPRYKVTKRGQDVALRCDPISGHVSLYWYRQALGQGPEFLTYFNYEAQQDKSGLPNDRFSAERPEGSISTLTIQRTEQRDSAMYRCASSPGETQYFGPGTRLLVL.

This clone was detected once. V usage is TRBV11-3 and J usage is TRBJ2-4, with 11 bases lining up with TRBD1. This CDR3 comprises 18 residues. Germline assignment: CDR1 SGHNT and CDR2 YENEEA. After removal of 1 base from V and 2 bases from J, the junction contained 7 bases not matched to a gene. CDR3: CASSLVVGTGGTKNIQYF. The CDR3 coding sequence is TGTGCCAGCAGCTTAGTCGTCGGGACAGGGGGGACCAAAAACATTCAGTACTTC.

This clone was picked up one time. The chain carries TRBV11-2 and TRBJ1-2; 7 bases are shared with TRBD1. Trimming cost V 5 bases and J 8 bases; bases outside gene matches: 5. Looked up from germline, CDR1 is SGHAT and CDR2 is FQNNGV. The CDR3 is 12 residues long. CDR3 amino acids: CASSRQGAGYTF. The CDR3 bases are TGTGCCAGCAGCCGACAGGGAGCGGGCTACACCTTC.

The chain has TRBV4-2 and TRBJ1-3; D gene unclear. V was pared by 2 bases and J by 4 bases, with 9 bases between. The CDR3 totals 14 residues. Germline V CDR1 and CDR2: LGHNA, YNFKEQ. DNA for the CDR3: TGTGCCAGCAGCCAACCTAGCGACGGAAACACCATATATTTT. This encodes CASSQPSDGNTIYF.

This chain uses TRBV6-5 with TRBJ1-2, with D possibly matching TRBD1 (5 bases). This CDR3 is 13 amino acids long. CDR1 is MNHEY, CDR2 SVGAGI, per germline. Trimming pared 0 bases from V and 11 bases from J, leaving 13 bases between. In DNA, the CDR3 is TGTGCCAGCAGTTACTCCCCCCCCGGGGGGTACACCTTC. It encodes CASSYSPPGGYTF.

As DNA, the CDR3 is TGCGCCAGCAGTCCGAGTCGACTAGCGGGAGTAGTGGAGACCCAGTACTTC. This codes for CASSPSRLAGVVETQYF. The chain links TRBV5-1 to TRBJ2-5; 12 nucleotides agree with TRBD2. V trimming: 5 bases; J trimming: 5 bases; junction bases outside the gene matches: 13. There are 17 residues in the CDR3. Germline-derived CDR1 and CDR2 are SGHRS and YFSETQ.

The chain recombines TRBV15 with TRBJ1-1, with a weak D call TRBD1 (5 bases). This CDR3 spans 15 amino acids. Between the trimmed V and J ends, which lost 4 bases and 3 bases, there was a span of 15 bases. Germline V lookup: CDR1 LNHNV, CDR2 YYDKDF (reference sequence). The CDR3 loop reads CATSKTEGGYTEAFF. The CDR3 DNA reads TGTGCCACCAGCAAGACAGAGGGAGGGTACACTGAAGCTTTCTTT.

The chain employs TRBV21-1 and TRBJ1-1. TRBV21-1 is given as a pseudogene. This CDR3 is 14 amino acids long. The CDR3 region is CASSTVRGYTEAFF. Here the CDR3 DNA reads TGTGCCAGCAGCACTGTGCGGGGGTACACTGAAGCTTTCTTT.

This clone was detected only once. The chain joins TRBV7-8 to TRBJ1-5; the D is unclear. This CDR3 spans 14 amino acids. With 5 bases removed from V and 0 bases from J, the gap between germline ends came to 8 bases. Germline CDR1 and CDR2: SGHVS and FQNEAQ. CDR3 DNA sequence: TGTGCCAGCAGCCGGAGCAATAGCAATCAGCCCCAGCATTTT. Protein: CASSRSNSNQPQHF.

This chain connects TRBV7-9 to TRBJ2-1, with 8 bases lining up with TRBD2. V was clipped by 5 bases and J by 6 bases; unmatched bases: 12. CDR3 length: 16 amino acids. Germline values: CDR1 SEHNR, CDR2 FQNEAQ (reference sequence). CDR3 loop: CASSPPTGGHVNEQFF. The CDR3 DNA is TGTGCCAGCAGCCCCCCTACGGGAGGGCACGTCAATGAGCAGTTCTTC.

The J gene is TRBJ2-7, the V gene TRBV3-1 (or the pseudogene TRBV3-2); D is uncertain. The CDR3 spans 14 residues. Per germline, CDR1 LGHDT and CDR2 YNNKEL (reference sequence). V gave up 1 base and J gave up 2 bases, with 9 bases separating them. The CDR3 DNA follows: TGTGCCAGCAGCCAAGGTCAGAAAACCTACGAGCAGTACTTC. This encodes CASSQGQKTYEQYF.

The gene calls are TRBV4-3 and TRBJ2-3, with TRBD1 as a possible D gene (5 bases). The CDR3 totals 15 residues. The V end lost 1 base, the J end lost 5 bases, and 13 bases lay between the germline ends. Germline V gene sequence: CDR1 LGHNA, CDR2 YSLEER. This CDR3 is CASSQGEKTGDTQYF. DNA of the CDR3: TGCGCCAGCAGCCAAGGAGAAAAAACAGGAGATACGCAGTATTTT.

V gene TRBV6-2 or TRBV6-3 combines with J gene TRBJ1-2, with D unresolved. The CDR3 has 11 residues. With 2 bases removed from V and 10 bases from J, the gap between germline ends came to 8 bases. The V gene's germline CDR1 is MNHEY and CDR2 SVGEGT. The CDR3 sequence is CASSYGKNYTF. The CDR3 bases are TGTGCCAGCAGTTACGGCAAAAACTACACCTTC.

The chain employs TRBV6-5 and TRBJ2-1; D may be TRBD2 (6 bases). V lost 4 bases and J lost 9, with 19 bases in between. Germline values: CDR1 MNHEY, CDR2 SVGAGI. This CDR3 region has 15 residues. The DNA of the CDR3 is TGTGCCAGCAGTTTCGTACTAGGAGGGAATGGTGAGCAGTTCTTC. This gives the protein CASSFVLGGNGEQFF.

This rearrangement joins TRBV13 to TRBJ2-1; possibly TRBD1 for D (7 bases). The CDR3 totals 15 residues. The germline gives CDR1 PRHDT, CDR2 FYEKMQ (reference sequence). Trimming cost V 5 bases and J 4 bases, with 15 bases left between them. For the CDR3, the DNA is TGTGCCAGCAGCCCCCGCGCAGGGGGGTACAATGAGCAGTTCTTC. It translates to CASSPRAGGYNEQFF. Full variable domain (outside the CDR3, taken from reference TRBV13 and TRBJ2-1): AAGVIQSPRHLIKEKRETATLKCYPIPRHDTVYWYQQGPGQDPQFLISFYEKMQSDKGSIPDRFSAQQFSDYHSELNMSSLELGDSALYFCASSPRAGGYNEQFFGPGTRLTVL.